The 5 T cell receptor beta chains listed next were all sequenced from one sample in a study of somatic mutations in cytotoxic T cells in rheumatoid arthritis. Profiled with immunoSEQ multiplex PCR; TCRdb holds only in-frame clones, not every one. The repertoire holds 20,000 to 25,000 clones, roughly 80% seen once, with approximately 3.8% in the top ten. The sequencing input was CD8+ T cells sorted from blood. Source of these receptors: an adult with rheumatoid arthritis.

This clone has just a few counts. The J gene is TRBJ2-7, the V gene TRBV10-3; TRBD1 or TRBD2 may be the D gene (5 bases each). The length of the CDR3 is 12 residues. Germline V gene data show CDR1 as ENHRY and CDR2 as SYGVKD. V dropped 8 bases and J dropped 2 bases, with 10 bases sitting between them. CDR3 DNA sequence: TGTGCCATCCGGGACGATACCTACGAGCAGTACTTC. This gives the protein CAIRDDTYEQYF.

The chain has TRBV4-1 and TRBJ1-4, with D perhaps matching TRBD1 (5 bases). This CDR3 spans 16 amino acids. The germline CDR1 and CDR2 sequences are MGHRA and YSYEKL. V was cut by 0 bases and J by 5 bases, with 13 bases left in between. The CDR3 protein is CASSQDQRGINEKLFF. CDR3 sequence (DNA): TGCGCCAGCAGCCAAGATCAAAGGGGAATAAATGAAAAACTGTTTTTT.

The rearrangement links TRBV27 to TRBJ2-1; D may be TRBD2 (7 bases). The V end was cut by 6 bases, the J end by 6 bases, with 15 bases between. This CDR3 comprises 14 residues. Germline V gene sequence: CDR1 MNHEY, CDR2 SMNVEV (reference sequence). The CDR3 nucleotides are TGTGCCAGCAGAGGGGGATGGGGGGGCAATGAGCAGTTCTTC. Its protein is CASRGGWGGNEQFF.

The gene calls are TRBV9 and TRBJ2-5; 7 nucleotides match TRBD2. The CDR3 length is 15 residues. The V segment lost 4 bases and the J segment 2 bases; nucleotides outside the gene matches: 8. Germline-derived CDR1 and CDR2 are SGDLS and YYNGEE. The CDR3 protein is CASSLEWEGQETQYF. The CDR3 DNA is TGTGCCAGCAGCTTAGAATGGGAGGGGCAAGAGACCCAGTACTTC.

The chain carries TRBV6-1 and TRBJ1-1; a weak D match, TRBD1 (5 bases). Trimming left V 7 bases short and J 6 bases short, with 15 bases between. This CDR3 spans 13 amino acids. CDR1 MNHNS and CDR2 SASEGT come from the germline V gene. In DNA form, the CDR3 reads TGTGCCAGCACCACAGGACTTACGGCTGAAGCTTTCTTT. It encodes CASTTGLTAEAFF.